The 5 T cell receptor beta chains reported below all come from one sample, sequenced in a study of CD8+ T cells in alopecia areata. As the sequencing template, cDNA was produced by extracting RNA and reverse transcribing it. Clones were sequenced by immunoSEQ multiplex PCR, and TCRdb holds only the in-frame ones, with some missing. The sample has approximately 98,000 clones, 45% to 70% seen once. The specimen sequenced was CD8+ T cells sorted from blood. The receptors were gathered from a human donor in good health.

The rearrangement joins TRBV5-8 to TRBJ1-1; unclear D gene. The CDR3 contains 11 residues. Germline V lookup: CDR1 SGHTS, CDR2 YDEGEE. V was shortened by 7 bases and J by 1 base, with 5 bases between the two germline ends. CDR3 bases: TGTGCCAGCTGGGGGAACACTGAAGCTTTCTTT. Protein product: CASWGNTEAFF.

The V and J genes are TRBV14 and TRBJ2-7, with TRBD2 as a possible D gene (7 bases). The CDR3 totals 15 residues. Trimming stripped 1 base from V and 2 bases from J, with 12 bases between. From germline, CDR1 is SGHDN and CDR2 FVKESK. The CDR3 loop is CASSQVAGAAYEQYF. The DNA of the CDR3 is TGTGCCAGCAGCCAAGTGGCGGGGGCAGCCTACGAGCAGTACTTC.

V gene TRBV7-9 combines with J gene TRBJ2-3, with a possible D match to TRBD1 (6 bases). Trimming took off 7 bases at V and 8 bases at J, with 16 bases between the two ends. CDR1 SEHNR and CDR2 FQNEAQ come from the germline V gene (reference sequence). The CDR3 runs to 13 residues. The CDR3 DNA sequence: TGTGCCAGCACTATGACAGGCCCCAGTACGCAGTATTTT. Protein: CASTMTGPSTQYF.

This clone has only a few counts. This chain links TRBV7-9 with TRBJ2-3; weak D call: TRBD2 (6 bases). The germline CDR1 and CDR2 sequences are SEHNR and FQNEAQ (reference sequence). Trimming took off 8 bases at V and 0 bases at J, with 15 bases between the two ends. The CDR3 has 15 residues. Here the CDR3 DNA reads TGTGCCAGCGGACAAACCGGGACTAGCACAGATACGCAGTATTTT. Translating gives CASGQTGTSTDTQYF.

This clone showed up just a few times. This rearrangement joins TRBV2 to TRBJ1-1, with a weak D call TRBD1 (5 bases). Germline V CDR1 and CDR2: SNHLY, FYNNEI. This CDR3 has 15 amino acids. Trimming stripped 3 bases from V and 0 bases from J, with 11 bases between. The CDR3 sequence: CASSDATVLNTEAFF. DNA for the CDR3: TGTGCCAGCAGTGACGCGACAGTCCTGAACACTGAAGCTTTCTTT.